The entry below describes one TCR beta chain. Germline CDR1 reads SGHRS; CDR2 reads YFSETQ. The CDR3 has 15 amino acids. The V and J ends lost 0 bases and 3 bases, in that order; junction bases with no gene match: 4. Measured with immunoSEQ multiplex PCR; TCRdb has only the in-frame clones, and not every one. The sample lists hundreds of thousands of clones, 85% to 90% seen once, with approximately 2.8% in the top ten. These data are taken from a study of blood T cell repertoires in COVID-19. This receptor was identified in a woman in her forties or fifties in a cohort exposed to, infected with or recovered from COVID-19 (not recorded which). The V and J genes are TRBV5-1 and TRBJ2-3; 7 bases line up with TRBD2. Sequenced: PBMCs or T cells enriched from blood (not recorded which). CDR3 in DNA: TGCGCCAGCAGCTTGGCGGGGGGACCGACAGATACGCAGTATTTT. Translating it yields CASSLAGGPTDTQYF.